This TCR beta chain comes out of a study of CD8+ T cells in alopecia areata. This clone has ten or more counts. The antigen remains undetermined. Study-wide findings and caveats: Clonality in the scalp and expanded CD8+ clones ranked among the top 100 were significantly decreased by tofacitinib. On tofacitinib, scalp and blood still held many of the expanded lesional clones. The link between baseline CD8+ expansion and response remains uncertain with one nonresponder.

This sample's treatment: oral pan-JAK inhibitor, 5-10 mg twice daily. Alopecia areata patients gave lesional scalp punch biopsies and peripheral blood samples. cDNA serving as the sequencing template came from extracted, reverse transcribed RNA. Profiling relied on immunoSEQ multiplex PCR, and the TCRdb table lists in-frame clones only, not all of them. The table lists approximately 43,000 clones, about three fifths of them singletons. This TCR derives from a human donor with alopecia areata. Specimen: CD8+ T cells sorted from blood, collected at week 4, from a patient treated with tofacitinib.

CDR3 DNA sequence: TGTGCCAGCAGCTTAGACACCCAGTACTTC. This sequence encodes CASSLDTQYF. This sequence joins TRBV7-2 and TRBJ2-5, with D hard to call. This CDR3 contains 10 residues. The V and J ends lost 1 base and 8 bases respectively, with 2 bases between them. Germline V lookup: CDR1 SGHTA, CDR2 FQGNSA.